The clone carrying this T cell receptor beta chain was counted once. Its antigen is undetermined. Generated by immunoSEQ multiplex PCR, the TCRdb table keeps only in-frame clones and is missing some. Counted here are fewer than 110,000 clones, roughly 87% occurring once; the ten biggest clones make up approximately 4.5%. The source of the sample is a study of T cell responses to AZD1222 COVID-19 vaccine. Study outcomes and limitations: Clonal diversity may have been underestimated, and the donors were mostly white British, with more females than males.

CDR1 and CDR2 from the germline V gene are SGDLS and YYNGEE. The J segment lost 5 bases and the V segment lost 2 bases, leaving 7 bases of the junction unmatched. The CDR3 contains 16 residues. The sequence was collected from an adult in good health. The chain employs TRBV9 and TRBJ2-5, with 12 bases that match TRBD2. Here the sequenced sample was peripheral blood, taken on day 0 of AZD1222 vaccination. The CDR3 spells CASSVWGTSGRETQYF. The CDR3, as DNA: TGTGCCAGCAGCGTGTGGGGGACTAGCGGGCGGGAGACCCAGTACTTC.